Shown below are 11 T cell receptor beta chains from a single sample sequenced in a study of STAT5B mutations in CD4+ large granular lymphocyte leukemia (dated by TCRdb to between 2021 and 2024). Library preparation employed the immunoSEQ multiplex PCR assay. TCRdb's version of the immuneACCESS table is confined to in-frame rearrangements and falls short of the full clone set. An unresolved V gene accounts for under half of the shortfall where checked; the remainder is of unknown origin. The sample data list just under 20,000 clones, and 84% of these were observed just once. The ten top clones hold less than 15% of the sample. Sequencing was done on a sample of CD4+ T cells from blood buffy coats. The receptor set was obtained from a human donor in good health.

This sequence joins TRBV4-1 and TRBJ2-7, with D perhaps matching TRBD2 (5 bases). The CDR3 is 15 amino acids. The germline V gene encodes CDR1 MGHRA and CDR2 YSYEKL. The V and J ends lost 3 bases and 3 bases respectively, with 15 bases between them. The CDR3 region has the DNA TGCGCCAGCAGCCACGGGGTCTCAGGCGTCTACGAGCAGTACTTC. As protein: CASSHGVSGVYEQYF.

J is TRBJ1-1 and V is TRBV5-1, with D hard to call. The V end was cut by 1 base, the J end by 1 base, with 8 bases between. Looked up from germline, CDR1 is SGHRS and CDR2 is YFSETQ. The CDR3 is 14 amino acids. For the CDR3, the DNA is TGCGCCAGCAGCTTGTGGGAGCAGAACACTGAAGCTTTCTTT. Translated, it gives CASSLWEQNTEAFF.

This sequence joins TRBV29-1 and TRBJ1-1; 8 nucleotides agree with TRBD1. Germline trimming cut 7 bases from V and 0 bases from J; bases unmatched to any gene: 4. Germline V gene sequence: CDR1 SQVTM, CDR2 ANQGSEA. The CDR3 totals 13 residues. The CDR3 protein is CSGRDRLNTEAFF. The CDR3 region has the DNA TGCAGCGGGAGGGACAGGCTGAACACTGAAGCTTTCTTT.

The chain has TRBV19 and TRBJ1-2, with D unclear. This CDR3 spans 14 amino acids. The V gene's germline CDR1 is LNHDA and CDR2 SQIVND (reference sequence). V was pared by 4 bases and J by 4 bases, with 13 bases between. Written as DNA, the CDR3 is TGTGCCAGTAGTAGAATTGGGGATGGCTATGGCTACACCTTC. Translated: CASSRIGDGYGYTF.

The rearrangement uses TRBV30 and TRBJ1-3; 9 bases are shared with TRBD1. The CDR3 spans 14 residues. Looked up from germline, CDR1 is GTSNPN and CDR2 is SVGIG (reference sequence). V lost 3 bases, J lost 0 bases, and 0 bases stayed unmatched. The CDR3 loop reads CAWRDRGSGNTIYF. The CDR3 coding sequence is TGTGCCTGGAGGGACAGGGGCTCTGGAAACACCATATATTTT.

This chain joins TRBV6-5 and TRBJ1-2, with D perhaps matching TRBD1 (6 bases). V shed 0 bases and J shed 8 bases, with 13 bases lying between them. The CDR3 is made up of 14 amino acids. Germline V gene data show CDR1 as MNHEY and CDR2 as SVGAGI. The CDR3, as DNA: TGTGCCAGCAGTTACTCGCAGGGGACGGGGGGCTACACCTTC. It codes for CASSYSQGTGGYTF.

The chain has TRBV7-3 and TRBJ2-7, with 9 bases identical to TRBD2. Germline-derived CDR1 and CDR2 are SGHTA and FQGTGA. This CDR3 comprises 11 residues. The CDR3 sequence is CASTSGYEQYF. As DNA, the CDR3 is TGTGCTTCGACTAGCGGCTACGAGCAGTACTTC.

The chain is built from TRBV19 and TRBJ2-1; 12 nucleotides match TRBD1. This CDR3 spans 15 amino acids. Germline V gene data show CDR1 as LNHDA and CDR2 as SQIVND (reference sequence). After removal of 4 bases from V and 7 bases from J, the junction contained 5 bases not matched to a gene. CDR3 sequence reads: CASSRDRGRRNEQFF. The CDR3 bases are TGTGCCAGTAGTAGGGACAGGGGGCGTAGGAATGAGCAGTTCTTC. The whole variable domain, filled in from reference TRBV19 and TRBJ2-1, reads DGGITQSPKYLFRKEGQNVTLSCEQNLNHDAMYWYRQDPGQGLRLIYYSQIVNDFQKGDIAEGYSVSREKKESFPLTVTSAQKNPTAFYLCASSRDRGRRNEQFFGPGTRLTVL.

The chain joins TRBV30 to TRBJ1-2; D is possibly TRBD1 (6 bases). The V end lost 6 bases, the J end lost 4 bases, and 21 bases lay between the germline ends. The CDR3 spans 15 residues. Germline CDR1 and CDR2: GTSNPN and SVGIG (reference sequence). The CDR3 loop is CACPTGGHPTYGYTF. As DNA, the CDR3 is TGTGCCTGCCCCACGGGGGGGCACCCCACCTATGGCTACACCTTC.

The chain couples TRBV6-1 to TRBJ2-7; possibly TRBD1 for D (6 bases). Germline V CDR1 and CDR2: MNHNS, SASEGT. Deletions cut 4 bases from V and 7 bases from J, with 20 bases between. The CDR3 sequence is 15 residues long. The DNA of the CDR3 is TGTGCCAGCAGTGCAGGACAGAGCCTTAACCGGGAGCAGTACTTC. Encoded protein: CASSAGQSLNREQYF.

This rearrangement joins TRBV6-1 to TRBJ2-1; 12 bases agree with TRBD2. Per germline, CDR1 MNHNS and CDR2 SASEGT. The junction had 9 bases not matched to a gene; V was cut back by 3 bases and J by 6 bases. CDR3 length equals 17 residues. The CDR3 DNA reads TGTGCCAGCAGTGATGTGACTAGCGGGAGAAACGGCAATGAGCAGTTCTTC. Translation: CASSDVTSGRNGNEQFF.